Each of the 22 T cell receptor beta chains below was sequenced from the same sample in a study of tumor-infiltrating lymphocytes in primary liver carcinoma. Germline DNA was also extracted, while the blood RNA originated from unsorted whole blood. A primer in the constant region served to generate TCR beta cDNA from 450 to 600 ng of total RNA. ARM-PCR, slightly modified, supplied the TCR beta libraries through three nested multiplex PCR rounds. The opening two PCR rounds, about 11 cycles each, paired TRBV1-TRBV30 forward primers with a C-beta reverse primer. One entry per CDR3 protein, called by TCRdb with MiXCR from the multiplex PCR reads. Of approximately 330,000 distinct CDR3 sequences listed, around three fifths were seen once; the top ten hold 5.5% to 8%. The material sequenced was peripheral blood. These receptors originate from a man in his forties with primary liver carcinoma and hepatitis B virus infection.

This clonotype was recorded many times. The rearrangement joins TRBV10-3 to TRBJ2-7, with D unresolved. Trimming took off 2 bases at V and 0 bases at J, with 11 bases between the two ends. Germline values: CDR1 ENHRY, CDR2 SYGVKD. The CDR3 loop spans 15 amino acids. The CDR3 is CAISEVAAGSYEQYF. DNA for the CDR3: TGTGCCATCAGTGAGGTTGCAGCCGGCTCCTACGAGCAGTACTTC.

This clonotype came up many times. The rearrangement joins TRBV2 to TRBJ2-7; D is ambiguous. V lost 3 bases, J lost 5 bases, and 11 bases lay in between. The CDR3 extends over 13 amino acids. CDR1 and CDR2 (germline): SNHLY, FYNNEI. The CDR3 bases are TGTGCCAGCAGTGAGTTGATGGCGGACGAGCAGTACTTC. This gives the protein CASSELMADEQYF.

Comments on this clonotype: At one of its ends the junction is not consistent with the germline gene, which may arise from a read error. V is TRBV11-3 and J is TRBJ2-1; either TRBD1 or TRBD2 may fit D (6 bases each). Germline V lookup: CDR1 SGHNT, CDR2 YENEEA. The CDR3 runs to 16 residues. The chain's CDR3 is CTSTLEFGGSYNEQFF. CDR3 in DNA: TGTACCAGCACCTTAGAATTCGGGGGCTCATACAATGAGCAGTTCTTC. The full variable domain, rest sourced from reference TRBV11-3 and TRBJ2-1, is EAGVVQSPRYKIIEKKQPVAFWCNPISGHNTLYWYLQNLGQGPELLIRYENEEAVDDSQLPKDRFSAERLKGVDSTLKIQPAELGDSAVYLCTSTLEFGGSYNEQFFGPGTRLTVL.

In its sample, this clonotype was seen many times. The rearrangement uses TRBV12-3 or TRBV12-4 and TRBJ2-1; possible D gene TRBD1, 5 bases. Trimming pared 6 bases from V and 3 bases from J, leaving 9 bases between. This CDR3 is built from 13 residues. The CDR3 DNA sequence: TGTGCCAGCAGAGGTACAGGCTACAATGAGCAGTTCTTC. Translating gives CASRGTGYNEQFF.

At least ten counts were recorded for this clonotype. This chain connects TRBV6-5 to TRBJ2-3; D is uncertain. Trimming shortened V by 8 bases and J by 5 bases, and 14 bases separated the two germline ends. CDR1 and CDR2 from the germline V gene are MNHEY and SVGAGI. The CDR3 covers 13 residues. The CDR3 DNA is TGTGCCAGCGGCTATCTAAGGCAAGATACGCAGTATTTT. This codes for CASGYLRQDTQYF.

With regard to this clonotype: It may be a read error: a sequence one base away is much more abundant. V usage is TRBV10-3 and J usage is TRBJ2-1; 7 bases fit TRBD2. The CDR3 length is 15 residues. Germline CDR1 and CDR2: ENHRY and SYGVKD. The V and J ends lost 7 bases and 4 bases, in that order; junction bases with no gene match: 10. The DNA of the CDR3 is TGTGCCATCACTGTGGGCGGGAGTGGTTACAATGAGCAGTTCTTC. It specifies CAITVGGSGYNEQFF.

This chain links TRBV6-1 with TRBJ1-1; D is ambiguous. Germline V gene sequence: CDR1 MNHNS, CDR2 SASEGT. The CDR3 sequence is 13 residues long. Trimming removed 2 bases at V and 1 base at J, with 5 bases between. The CDR3 region has the DNA TGTGCCAGCAGTGAAATGGGGAACACTGAAGCTTTCTTT. This gives the protein CASSEMGNTEAFF.

Of note for this clonotype: Because it lacks the conserved phenylalanine or tryptophan at the end, this CDR3 is likely a read error. V gene TRBV11-2 combines with J gene TRBJ2-7; TRBD1 matches 7 bases. The CDR3 sequence is 13 residues long. Per germline, CDR1 SGHAT and CDR2 FQNNGV. CDR3 sequence reads: CASSFGQANEQYS. DNA for the CDR3: TGTGCCAGCAGCTTCGGACAGGCTAACGAACAGTACTCC.

The V gene is TRBV5-4, the J gene TRBJ2-7; D is perhaps TRBD1 (6 bases). V gave up 0 bases and J gave up 5 bases, with 9 bases separating them. The CDR3 extends over 13 amino acids. CDR1 and CDR2 (germline): SGHNT, YYREEE (reference sequence). CDR3 in DNA: TGTGCCAGCAGCTTGGGACAGGTCCACGAGCAGTACTTC. Its protein is CASSLGQVHEQYF. Supplemented by reference TRBV5-4 and TRBJ2-7, the full variable domain reads ETGVTQSPTHLIKTRGQQVTLRCSSQSGHNTVSWYQQALGQGPQFIFQYYREEENGRGNFPPRFSGLQFPNYSSELNVNALELDDSALYLCASSLGQVHEQYFGPGTRLTVT.

In regard to this clonotype: One end of the junction fails to match germline, which may point to a read error. The V call is TRBV12-3 or TRBV12-4, the J call TRBJ2-6; possibly TRBD1 for D (5 bases). The CDR3 covers 14 residues. The CDR3 DNA reads as TGTGCCACCAGTGGTTACCCTGGGGCCAACTTCCTGACTTTC. This encodes CATSGYPGANFLTF.

This chain connects TRBV4-1 to TRBJ2-3; D might be TRBD1 or TRBD2, each matching 5 bases. The CDR3 extends over 15 amino acids. With 2 bases removed from V and 7 bases from J, the gap between germline ends came to 16 bases. CDR1 MGHRA and CDR2 YSYEKL come from the germline V gene. The CDR3 coding sequence is TGCGCCAGCAGCCAATCGGGGCAGGGAACATATACGCAGTATTTT. It specifies CASSQSGQGTYTQYF.

The rearrangement links TRBV6-5 to TRBJ2-1; 11 nucleotides match TRBD1. Trimming took 6 bases from V and 8 from J; bases not matched to a gene: 12. Germline loops: CDR1 MNHEY, CDR2 SVGAGI. There are 16 residues in the CDR3. CDR3 sequence: CASSLGGDRGLDEQFF. DNA for the CDR3: TGTGCCAGCAGCCTGGGGGGGGACAGGGGGTTAGATGAGCAGTTCTTC.

This clonotype appeared a few times. The chain uses TRBV12-3 or TRBV12-4 and TRBJ2-1; D perhaps matches TRBD2 (5 bases). The CDR3 length is 17 residues. V was trimmed by 1 base and J by 0 bases, leaving 13 bases between them. The CDR3 is CASSLERRLSSYNEQFF. The CDR3 DNA sequence: TGTGCCAGCAGTTTAGAACGGAGGTTGAGCTCCTACAATGAGCAGTTCTTC.

The genes are TRBV13 and TRBJ1-2; D gene ambiguous. In germline, CDR1 is PRHDT, CDR2 FYEKMQ (reference sequence). The V gene lost 5 bases and the J gene lost 5 bases, with 21 bases spanning the gap. The CDR3 spans 16 residues. CDR3: CASSPSTTAGSYGYTF. The CDR3 DNA is TGTGCCAGCAGCCCCTCCACAACAGCCGGTAGTTATGGCTACACCTTC.

A word on this clonotype: Mismatch with germline at one junction end may stem from a read error. This chain uses TRBV11-2 with TRBJ2-1; D unresolved. Germline lookup yields CDR1 SGHAT and CDR2 FQNNGV. The length of the CDR3 is 11 residues. The CDR3 loop reads CASSTTGKQLF. CDR3 sequence (DNA): TGTGCCAGCAGCACGACTGGTAAGCAGCTCTTC.

This clonotype has just one count. J is TRBJ2-3 and V is TRBV6-5; possible D gene TRBD2, 5 bases. This CDR3 is 14 amino acids long. Germline V gene data show CDR1 as MNHEY and CDR2 as SVGAGI. The ends were cut back, 7 bases at V and 4 bases at J, with 15 bases in the middle. CDR3 in amino acids: CASIELSGSDTQYF. In DNA, the CDR3 is TGTGCCAGCATCGAATTATCGGGGTCAGATACGCAGTATTTT.

Details on this clonotype: The CDR3 end shows no conserved phenylalanine or tryptophan, and so a read error is likely. The DNA is omitted, as the CDR3 cannot be located on it reliably, and the CDR3 follows TCRdb's listing. The CDR3 sequence is CASSLGTGGYERYS. The chain carries TRBV11-3 and TRBJ2-7; the table's D call TRBD1 went unverified against the DNA. The CDR3 length is 14 residues, termini included. Germline lookup yields CDR1 SGHNT and CDR2 YENEEA.

Of note for this clonotype: With a much larger clone just one base away, this may be a read error. This chain joins TRBV10-3 and TRBJ2-2, with D hard to call. V shed 5 bases and J shed 3 bases, with 13 bases lying between them. Per germline, CDR1 ENHRY and CDR2 SYGVKD. The CDR3 is 15 residues long. The CDR3 coding sequence is TGTGCCATCAGTCTGCTAACGGCTGACACCGGGGAGCTGTTTTTT. Its translation is CAISLLTADTGELFF.

This clonotype was seen at least ten times. The CDR3 protein is CASTLWGPQFF. Written as DNA, the CDR3 is TGTGCCAGCACCCTGTGGGGGCCCCAGTTCTTC. The chain employs TRBV6-1 and TRBJ2-1, with a tentative D call TRBD1 (6 bases). The germline V and J ends were trimmed by 7 bases and 13 bases, with 14 bases remaining between them. The CDR3 runs 11 residues. Looked up from germline, CDR1 is MNHNS and CDR2 is SASEGT.

With regard to this clonotype: Germline and junction disagree at one end, which may indicate a read error. J is TRBJ2-5 and V is TRBV14; 7 bases are a match to TRBD1. The CDR3 contains 17 residues. Germline assignment: CDR1 SGHDN and CDR2 FVKESK. The CDR3, as DNA: TGTGCCAGCATCCAAAGGCGTGACAGGGCGTTGGGGGAGACCCAGTACTTC. Translation: CASIQRRDRALGETQYF.

For this clonotype: Here the CDR3 omits its conserved ending phenylalanine or tryptophan, so a read error is the likely source. The limits of the CDR3 on the DNA are not certain, so only TCRdb's listed CDR3 is given. CDR3 region: CASRGTSSSYEQYL. The chain joins TRBV6-2 or TRBV6-3 to TRBJ2-7; TRBD2 reflects the table's D call only, with no check against the DNA. Germline values: CDR1 MNHEY, CDR2 SVGEGT. The CDR3 has 14 amino acids, counting both end residues.

The chain is built from TRBV5-1 and TRBJ2-7; 10 positions agree with TRBD1. J lost 8 bases, V lost 2 bases, and 13 bases had no gene match. Germline V gene lookup returns CDR1 SGHRS and CDR2 YFSETQ. This CDR3 has 16 residues. DNA of the CDR3: TGCGCCAGCAGCTTTGGGGGGACAGGGGTTCAGTACAAGCAGTACTTC. Protein sequence: CASSFGGTGVQYKQYF.